Below, one T cell receptor (beta chain) is given with its context. The antigen is not known. The record originates from a study of shared clonotypes between healthy human individuals. Notes on the study in general: Some clonotypes were shared by all four sorted-subset donors, while others were not shared. The non-shared ones had lower generation probabilities than the shared ones.

Sequenced by immunoSEQ multiplex PCR; TCRdb stores in-frame clones only, minus some. The profile shows a few hundred thousand clones, roughly 84% of them singletons. Germline V gives CDR1 MDHEN, CDR2 SYDVKM. V gave up 2 bases and J gave up 1 base, with 5 bases separating them. The CDR3 consists of 14 residues. This receptor was taken from a young man in good health. Sequenced input: memory CD8+ T cells sorted from blood. Subset noted: CD45RO+ cells pooled with CCR7-negative TemRA cells. V gene TRBV28 combines with J gene TRBJ2-2; D is unresolved. CDR3 DNA sequence: TGTGCCAGCAGTTTAACGGGGAACACCGGGGAGCTGTTTTTT. As protein: CASSLTGNTGELFF.